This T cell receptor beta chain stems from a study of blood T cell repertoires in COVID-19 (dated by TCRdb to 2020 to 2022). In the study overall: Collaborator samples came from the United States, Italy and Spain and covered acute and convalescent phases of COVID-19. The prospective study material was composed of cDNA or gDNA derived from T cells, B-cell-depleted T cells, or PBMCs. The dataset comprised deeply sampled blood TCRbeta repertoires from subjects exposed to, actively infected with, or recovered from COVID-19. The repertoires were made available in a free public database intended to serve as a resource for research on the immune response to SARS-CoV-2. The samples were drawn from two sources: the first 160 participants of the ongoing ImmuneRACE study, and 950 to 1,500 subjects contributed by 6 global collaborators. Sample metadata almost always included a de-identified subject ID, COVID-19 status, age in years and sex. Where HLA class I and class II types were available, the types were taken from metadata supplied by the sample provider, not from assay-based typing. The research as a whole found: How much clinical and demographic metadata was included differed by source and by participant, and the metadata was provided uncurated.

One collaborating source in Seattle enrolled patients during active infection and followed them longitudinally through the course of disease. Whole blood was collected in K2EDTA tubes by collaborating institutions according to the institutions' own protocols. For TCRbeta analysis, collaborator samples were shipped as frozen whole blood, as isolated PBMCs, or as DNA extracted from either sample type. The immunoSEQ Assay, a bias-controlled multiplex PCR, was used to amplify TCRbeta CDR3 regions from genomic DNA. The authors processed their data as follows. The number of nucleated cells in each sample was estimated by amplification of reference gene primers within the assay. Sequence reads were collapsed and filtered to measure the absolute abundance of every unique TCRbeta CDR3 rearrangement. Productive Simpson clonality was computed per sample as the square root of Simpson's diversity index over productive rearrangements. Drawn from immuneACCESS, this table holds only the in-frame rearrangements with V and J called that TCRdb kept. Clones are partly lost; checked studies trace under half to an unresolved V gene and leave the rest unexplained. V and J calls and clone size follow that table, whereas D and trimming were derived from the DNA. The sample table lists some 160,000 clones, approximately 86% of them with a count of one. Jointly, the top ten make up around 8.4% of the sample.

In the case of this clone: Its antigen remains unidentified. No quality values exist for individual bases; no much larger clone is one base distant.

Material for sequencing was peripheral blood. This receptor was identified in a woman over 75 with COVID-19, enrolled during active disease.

The nucleotide sequence is given as TGTGCCAGCAGTGAATTAGTGGGCAGCGGGGAGACCCAGTACTTC. Its protein reads: CASSELVGSGETQYF. The receptor chain draws on TRBV25-1 and TRBJ2-5; tentative D gene TRBD2, with 6 bases matching. V is pared back by 1 base and J by 5 bases, with 14 bases lying between the germline termini. Via the germline V gene, CDR1 is MGHDK and CDR2 SYGVNS. The CDR3 holds 15 amino acids from the cysteine to the phenylalanine. Only the CDR3 region is kept as DNA, spanning 45 bases read in frame from base 1.